This T cell receptor beta chain was sequenced during a study of blood T cells in healthy people across ages. Broader study findings: Leaving the PBMCs unsorted stopped any conclusive comparison of naive versus antigen-experienced cells. Naive CD4+ cells and diversity were both higher in long-lived donors than in aged donors.

Concerning this clonotype itself: Its target is unknown.

This CDR3 is 15 amino acids long. Deletions cut 7 bases from V and 0 bases from J, with 13 bases between. Germline V lookup: CDR1 SGHTA, CDR2 FQGNSA. Healthy Caucasian individuals from Russia aged roughly 6 to 95 were enrolled as donors. At least 7 million PBMCs were isolated per sample. The second PCR ran about 6 to 11 cycles with a sample-barcoded 5' primer and J-beta primers. TCRdb reprocessed the 5' RACE reads with MiXCR, giving one entry per CDR3 protein. The table shows 850,000 to 1,300,000 distinct CDR3 sequences, with roughly 45% occurring only once. This sequence joins TRBV7-2 and TRBJ2-4, with D hard to call. The sequencing sample was made of blood. The TCR sequence derives from a woman aged 60-75 years in good health. CDR3 loop: CASIPLTVAKNIQYF. Written as DNA, the CDR3 is TGTGCCAGCATTCCCCTCACAGTAGCCAAAAACATTCAGTACTTC. The full variable domain, completed using reference TRBV7-2 and TRBJ2-4, is GAGVSQSPSNKVTEKGKDVELRCDPISGHTALYWYRQSLGQGLEFLIYFQGNSAPDKSGLPSDRFSAERTGGSVSTLTIQRTQQEDSAVYLCASIPLTVAKNIQYFGAGTRLSVL.